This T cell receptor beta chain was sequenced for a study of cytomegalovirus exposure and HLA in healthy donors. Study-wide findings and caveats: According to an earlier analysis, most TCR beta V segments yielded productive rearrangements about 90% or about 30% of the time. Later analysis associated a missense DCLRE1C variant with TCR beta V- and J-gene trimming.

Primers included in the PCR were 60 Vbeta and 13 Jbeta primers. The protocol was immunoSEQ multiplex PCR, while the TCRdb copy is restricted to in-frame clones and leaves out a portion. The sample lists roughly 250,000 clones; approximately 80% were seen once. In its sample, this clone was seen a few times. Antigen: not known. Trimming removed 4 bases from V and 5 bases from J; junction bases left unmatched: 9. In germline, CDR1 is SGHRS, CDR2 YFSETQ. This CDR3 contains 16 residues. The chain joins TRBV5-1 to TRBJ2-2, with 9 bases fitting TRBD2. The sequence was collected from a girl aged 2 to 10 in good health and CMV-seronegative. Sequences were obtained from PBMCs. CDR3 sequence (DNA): TGCGCCAGCAGCCTCATACTAGCGGGTCAAACCGGGGAGCTGTTTTTT. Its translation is CASSLILAGQTGELFF. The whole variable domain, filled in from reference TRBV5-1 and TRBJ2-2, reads KAGVTQTPRYLIKTRGQQVTLSCSPISGHRSVSWYQQTPGQGLQFLFEYFSETQRNKGNFPGRFSGRQFSNSRSEMNVSTLELGDSALYLCASSLILAGQTGELFFGEGSRLTVL.